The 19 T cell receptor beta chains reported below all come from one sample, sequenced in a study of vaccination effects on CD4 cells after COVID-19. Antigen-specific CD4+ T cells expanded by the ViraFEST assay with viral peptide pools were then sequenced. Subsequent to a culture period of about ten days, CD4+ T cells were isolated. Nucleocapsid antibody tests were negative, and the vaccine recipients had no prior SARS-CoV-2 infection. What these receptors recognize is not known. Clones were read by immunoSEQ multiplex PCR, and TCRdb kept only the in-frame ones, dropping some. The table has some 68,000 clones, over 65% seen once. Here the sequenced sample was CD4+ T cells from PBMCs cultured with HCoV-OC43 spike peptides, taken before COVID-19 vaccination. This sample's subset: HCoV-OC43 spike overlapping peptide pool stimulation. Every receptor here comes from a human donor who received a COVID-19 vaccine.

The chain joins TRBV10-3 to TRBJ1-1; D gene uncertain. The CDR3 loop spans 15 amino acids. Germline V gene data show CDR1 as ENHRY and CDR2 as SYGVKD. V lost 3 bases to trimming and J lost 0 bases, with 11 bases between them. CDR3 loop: CAISDRSNMNTEAFF. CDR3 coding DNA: TGTGCCATCAGTGACAGGTCGAATATGAACACTGAAGCTTTCTTT.

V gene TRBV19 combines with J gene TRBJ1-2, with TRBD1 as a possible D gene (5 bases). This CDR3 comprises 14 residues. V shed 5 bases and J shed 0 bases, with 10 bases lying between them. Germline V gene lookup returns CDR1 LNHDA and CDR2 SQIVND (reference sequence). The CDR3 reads CASSPPTANYGYTF. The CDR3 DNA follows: TGTGCCAGTAGTCCCCCGACAGCTAACTATGGCTACACCTTC.

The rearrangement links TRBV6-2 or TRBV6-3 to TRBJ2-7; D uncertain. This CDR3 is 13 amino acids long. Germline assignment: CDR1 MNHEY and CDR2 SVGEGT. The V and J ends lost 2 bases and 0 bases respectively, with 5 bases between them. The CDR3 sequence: CASSYRPSYEQYV. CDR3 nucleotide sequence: TGTGCCAGCAGTTACAGGCCCTCCTACGAGCAGTACGTC.

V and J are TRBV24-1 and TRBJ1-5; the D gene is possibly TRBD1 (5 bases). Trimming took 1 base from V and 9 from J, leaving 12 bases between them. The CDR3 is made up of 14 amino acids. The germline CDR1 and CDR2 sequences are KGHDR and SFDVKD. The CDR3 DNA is TGTGCCACCAGTGATTTTAGCGGGGGAGGGCCCCAGCATTTT. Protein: CATSDFSGGGPQHF.

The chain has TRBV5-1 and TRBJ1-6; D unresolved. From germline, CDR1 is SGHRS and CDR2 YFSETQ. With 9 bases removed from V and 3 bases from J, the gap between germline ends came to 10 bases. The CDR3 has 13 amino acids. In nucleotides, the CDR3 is TGCGCCACTTTACTGATCTATAATTCACCCCTCCACTTT. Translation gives CATLLIYNSPLHF. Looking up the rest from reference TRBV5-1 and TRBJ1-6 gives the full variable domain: KAGVTQTPRYLIKTRGQQVTLSCSPISGHRSVSWYQQTPGQGLQFLFEYFSETQRNKGNFPGRFSGRQFSNSRSEMNVSTLELGDSALYLCATLLIYNSPLHFGNGTRLTVT.

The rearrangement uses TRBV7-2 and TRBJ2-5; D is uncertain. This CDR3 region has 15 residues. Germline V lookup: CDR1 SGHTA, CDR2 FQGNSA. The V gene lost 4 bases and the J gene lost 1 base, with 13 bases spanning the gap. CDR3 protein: CASSSSGRIQETQYF. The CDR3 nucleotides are TGTGCCAGCAGCTCGTCTGGACGGATCCAAGAGACCCAGTACTTC.

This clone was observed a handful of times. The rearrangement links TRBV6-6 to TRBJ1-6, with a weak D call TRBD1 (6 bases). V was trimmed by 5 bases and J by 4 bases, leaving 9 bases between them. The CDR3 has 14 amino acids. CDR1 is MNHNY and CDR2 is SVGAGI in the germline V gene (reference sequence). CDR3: CASSKQGYNSPLHF. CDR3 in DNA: TGTGCCAGCAGTAAACAGGGTTATAATTCACCCCTCCACTTT.

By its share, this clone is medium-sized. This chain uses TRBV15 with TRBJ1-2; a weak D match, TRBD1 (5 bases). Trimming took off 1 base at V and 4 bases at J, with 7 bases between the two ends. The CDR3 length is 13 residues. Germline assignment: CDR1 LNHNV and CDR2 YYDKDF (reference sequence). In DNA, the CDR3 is TGTGCCACCAGCAGAGGGACACCCTATGGCTACACCTTC. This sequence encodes CATSRGTPYGYTF.

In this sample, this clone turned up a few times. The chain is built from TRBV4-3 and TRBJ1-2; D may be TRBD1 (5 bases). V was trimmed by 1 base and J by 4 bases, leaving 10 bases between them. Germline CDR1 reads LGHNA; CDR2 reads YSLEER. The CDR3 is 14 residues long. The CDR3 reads CASSQVQGSYGYTF. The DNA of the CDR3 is TGCGCCAGCAGCCAAGTCCAGGGAAGCTATGGCTACACCTTC.

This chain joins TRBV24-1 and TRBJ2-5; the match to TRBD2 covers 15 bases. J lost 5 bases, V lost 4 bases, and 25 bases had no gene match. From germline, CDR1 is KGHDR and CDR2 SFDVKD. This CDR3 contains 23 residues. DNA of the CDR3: TGTGCCACCAGTGACCTGGGACTAGCGGGGGGCCCCGCCCCCCTTAGCCCCCTGGAGACCCAGTACTTC. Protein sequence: CATSDLGLAGGPAPLSPLETQYF.

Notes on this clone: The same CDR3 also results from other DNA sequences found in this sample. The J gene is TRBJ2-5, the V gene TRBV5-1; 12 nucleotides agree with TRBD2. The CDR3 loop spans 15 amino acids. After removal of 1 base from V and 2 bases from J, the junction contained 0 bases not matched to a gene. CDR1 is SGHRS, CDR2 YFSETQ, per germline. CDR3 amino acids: CASSLTSGGQETQYF. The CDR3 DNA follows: TGCGCCAGCAGCTTGACTAGCGGGGGGCAAGAGACCCAGTACTTC. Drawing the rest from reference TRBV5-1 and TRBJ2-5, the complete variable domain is KAGVTQTPRYLIKTRGQQVTLSCSPISGHRSVSWYQQTPGQGLQFLFEYFSETQRNKGNFPGRFSGRQFSNSRSEMNVSTLELGDSALYLCASSLTSGGQETQYFGPGTRLLVL.

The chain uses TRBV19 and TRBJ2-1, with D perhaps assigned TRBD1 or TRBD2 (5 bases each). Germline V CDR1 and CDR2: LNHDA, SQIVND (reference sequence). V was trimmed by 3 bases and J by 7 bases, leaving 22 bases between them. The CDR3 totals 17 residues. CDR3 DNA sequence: TGTGCCAGTAGTATCGGGGCCCGGTTTGGGCTGCGGAATGAGCAGTTCTTC. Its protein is CASSIGARFGLRNEQFF.

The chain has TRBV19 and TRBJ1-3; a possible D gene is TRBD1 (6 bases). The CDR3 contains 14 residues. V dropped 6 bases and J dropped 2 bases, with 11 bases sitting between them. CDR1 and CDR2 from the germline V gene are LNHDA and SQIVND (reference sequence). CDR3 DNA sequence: TGTGCCAGTAGAGGGGGAGCCACTGGAAACACCATATATTTT. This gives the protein CASRGGATGNTIYF.

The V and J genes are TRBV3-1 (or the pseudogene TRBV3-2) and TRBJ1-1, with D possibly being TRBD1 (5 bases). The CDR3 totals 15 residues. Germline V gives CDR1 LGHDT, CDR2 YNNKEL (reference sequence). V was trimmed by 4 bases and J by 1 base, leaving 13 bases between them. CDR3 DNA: TGTGCCAGCAGCCGACCCGGGACCCGGAACACTGAAGCTTTCTTT. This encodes CASSRPGTRNTEAFF.

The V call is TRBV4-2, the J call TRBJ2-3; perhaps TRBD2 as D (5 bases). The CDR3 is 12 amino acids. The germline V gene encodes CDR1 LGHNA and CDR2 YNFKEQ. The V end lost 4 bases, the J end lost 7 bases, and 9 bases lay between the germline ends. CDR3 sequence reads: CASSRSGYTQYF. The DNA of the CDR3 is TGTGCCAGCAGCCGGAGCGGTTATACGCAGTATTTT.

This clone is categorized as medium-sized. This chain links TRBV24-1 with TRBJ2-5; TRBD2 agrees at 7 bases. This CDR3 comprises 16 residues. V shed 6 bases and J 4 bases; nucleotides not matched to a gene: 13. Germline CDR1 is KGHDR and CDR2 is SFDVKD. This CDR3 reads CATSLSGETWGETQYF. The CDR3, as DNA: TGTGCCACCAGTCTCAGCGGGGAGACGTGGGGAGAGACCCAGTACTTC.

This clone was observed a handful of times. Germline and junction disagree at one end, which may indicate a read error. In nucleotides, the CDR3 is TGTGCCAGCAGCCAAGGGCCGGGACTAGGCGTCTTC. Amino acids: CASSQGPGLGVF. The rearrangement uses TRBV3-1 (or the pseudogene TRBV3-2) and TRBJ2-1; 8 bases fit TRBD2. Germline V gene sequence: CDR1 LGHDT, CDR2 YNNKEL (reference sequence). This CDR3 spans 12 amino acids.

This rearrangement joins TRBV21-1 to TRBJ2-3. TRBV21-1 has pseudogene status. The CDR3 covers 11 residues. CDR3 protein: CAIPPHGTQYF. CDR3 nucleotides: TGTGCCATCCCCCCGCATGGGACGCAGTATTTT.

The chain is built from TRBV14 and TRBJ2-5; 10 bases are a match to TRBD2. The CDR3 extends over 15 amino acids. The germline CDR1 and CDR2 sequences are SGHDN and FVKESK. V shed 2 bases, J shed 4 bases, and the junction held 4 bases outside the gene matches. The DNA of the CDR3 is TGTGCCAGCAGCCAACGCACTAGCGGGGTAGAGACCCAGTACTTC. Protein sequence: CASSQRTSGVETQYF.